This T cell receptor (beta chain) was retrieved from a study of cytomegalovirus exposure and HLA in healthy donors (dated by TCRdb to the late 2010s). For the wider study: According to an earlier analysis of a few hundred of the donors, 150 million to 200 million T cells yielded over 90 million unique TCR beta sequences and 276 Gb of sequence data. Class I and class II HLA loci were covered by the typing at four-digit resolution. All discovery cohort repertoires had been generated on a single sequencing platform. Approximately 300 gigabases of sequencing data and roughly 80 million unique TCR sequences made up an early release that covered nearly 650 HLA-typed donors. The study was designed to test whether signatures of past pathogen exposure could be identified by cataloging public T cell receptors. Using immunosequencing, the study profiled T cell repertoires from about 650 subjects and related those repertoires to cytomegalovirus serostatus. In the later analysis, no new phenotypic data were used to find candidate immune exposures; instead, reliance was placed on TCR beta sequences and their occurrence across donors. Of the roughly 400 genotyped donors, approximately 82% fell in the genetic ancestry cluster associated with self-reported Caucasian donors. Among several hundred genotyped donors of the cohort, an average of approximately 240,000 unique TCR beta nucleotide sequences was sequenced per donor, of which roughly 17% were non-productive. To predict cytomegalovirus infection status, the study combined high-throughput TCR immunosequencing, statistical association of individual TCRs with disease status, and machine learning. Along with the roughly 670-subject first cohort, a separate validation cohort of over a hundred different subjects was used. A later genetic analysis used genome-wide SNP genotypes for about 60% of the roughly 670 donors, treating that subset as a discovery cohort. In a later analysis, previously published TCR beta repertoires from 550 to 700 donors were re-analyzed and high-resolution HLA genotyping was added so that TCR occurrence patterns could be studied. Typing coverage varied by locus: about 620-630 donors for A, B, C, DRB1 and DQB1; around 560 for DQA1; approximately 610 for DPA1; approximately 450 for DPB1. Donor age, sex, ethnicity and CMV serostatus were collected together with the repertoire data. About five DR-DQ haplotypes were handled as single units for association and clustering because linkage in the cohort was strong. In an earlier analysis of over 550 of the donors, high-throughput TCR beta sequencing was used to judge whether each TCR beta V gene segment behaved as functional or pseudogenic. Findings and caveats that apply to the study as a whole: The classifier was reported to diagnose cytomegalovirus status with high specificity and sensitivity in both the original and validation cohorts. According to a later analysis, parvovirus B19, influenza, CMV and Epstein-Barr virus appeared linked to several top co-occurrence clusters. An earlier analysis of some 590 of the donors showed that most TCR beta V segments appeared in productive rearrangements either about 90% or about 30% of the time, which broadly matched IMGT annotations. According to a later analysis, TCR association rates differed among HLA loci, with DRB1 alleles showing the most associated TCRs and HLA-C alleles showing the fewest. Specific HLA alleles were associated with 15,000 to 20,000 TCR beta sequences at a false discovery rate of 0.05 in a later analysis. In a later analysis, HLA-associated TCR beta chains were found to be more clonally expanded and to have lower generation probabilities than equally common non-associated chains. A group of highly shared sequence variants was considered likely to be a technical artifact of the sequencing pipeline. Because some donors lacked HLA typing at each locus, the association tests relied only on the typed subset. According to a later analysis, most CMV-associated TCR beta chains appeared to be HLA-restricted, and the HLA associations seemed to be driven largely by CMV exposure. A total of about 150 TCR beta chains were listed by the study as associated with cytomegalovirus. Because counts were too low, 15 or so rarely observed V segments, including chromosome 9 orphons, were excluded from the earlier analysis of around 640 of the donors. A further reported finding was that TCR beta sequences accurately predicted the HLA-A and HLA-B alleles for most subjects in the first cohort. In this cohort, only TCR beta chains were sequenced, and detectable features were limited by the absence of alpha or paired-chain data. While some public TCRs were present in many individuals, most TCR sequences turned up only very rarely across donors. The 87-base-pair reads could not distinguish some IMGT-functional V segments, including TRBV6-2 and TRBV6-3, so those segments were excluded. The presence/absence analyses assumed that sequencing depth was roughly uniform across donors, and that assumption may not be true. Compared with the approximately 720-donor mean, donors in an Asian-associated ancestry cluster had fewer N-insertions in productive TCRs, according to a later genetic analysis. In vitro tests confirmed that a few of the cytomegalovirus-associated TCR beta chains recognize cytomegalovirus antigens. The authors suggested that the approach could potentially be extended to other disease states and immunological phenotypes. In a later genetic analysis, a missense DCLRE1C variant was associated with V-gene and J-gene trimming of TCR beta chains, and the association was replicated in an independent cohort. Strong co-occurrence of HLA alleles, especially DR and DQ, made assigning TCR associations to individual alleles difficult. For the cohort, immune exposure information was limited to CMV serostatus. Linkage disequilibrium might explain the correlated functional status among segregating V segments, but an unknown experimental factor could not be ruled out.

In total, approximately 610 healthy bone marrow donors made up the cohort. All cohort members were sampled while nominally healthy, although unrecorded immune exposures were likely present. The donor was CMV seropositive and belonged to the group of 250 to 300 seropositive cohort members. Every donor gave a peripheral blood sample, and the peripheral blood mononuclear cells from that sample were used for TCR beta sequencing. Genomic DNA was extracted from the blood cell samples with the Qiagen DNeasy Blood Extraction Kit. V sheds 4 bases and J sheds 5 bases, leaving 12 bases between their ends. The CDR3 contains 13 residues, cysteine and phenylalanine counted. The only DNA kept is the CDR3, 39 bases in frame from the first base. CDR1 and CDR2 are read off the germline V gene as SGHTS and YDEGEE. About this clone: No cognate antigen has been identified for it. Base-call qualities are not available, and no considerably larger clone is one nucleotide away.

Library prep was done by the immunoSEQ multiplex PCR assay. The multiplex PCR relied on a mix of 60 forward primers for TCR Vbeta segments and 13 reverse primers for TCR Jbeta segments. Amplification of the CDR3 region of rearranged TCR beta genes was performed with a multiplex PCR assay on genomic DNA. The Illumina HiSeq System was used to sequence the amplified TCR beta libraries as 87-base-pair reads. From the authors' description of their analysis: A later analysis counted about 80 million unique TCR beta chains across the 670 or so repertoires, and around 12 million of these chains were shared by at least two donors. A nearest-neighbor algorithm error-corrected the raw reads and collapsed the reads into unique sequences, merging closely related sequences to remove PCR and sequencing errors. To assign V, D and J gene segments, CDR3 sequences were aligned to IMGT reference sequences. For a sequence to be retained, a match of at least six nucleotides was required to both a V gene segment and a J gene segment. Rearrangements were called productive when the CDR3 lacked stop codons and stayed in frame with V and J; all others were non-productive. Following IMGT convention, CDR3 was defined as the stretch from the second conserved V-encoded cysteine up to the conserved J-encoded phenylalanine. The earlier analysis of a few hundred of the donors excluded any sequence lacking an unambiguous match to a single V gene segment. In an earlier analysis of 500 to 750 of the donors, V segments were called functional above 56.7% productive rearrangements and were called segregating when the between-donor standard deviation exceeded 5%. A statistical classification framework was built to diagnose cytomegalovirus status from the catalog of TCR beta chain sequences. V and J gene assignment, in a later analysis, came from comparing TCR nucleotide sequences with IMGT/GENE-DB human TR gene sequences. Using the TCRdist pipeline, a later analysis assigned CDR3 sequences along with most-parsimonious VDJ recombination scenarios. In a later analysis, every TCR beta chain was defined by the combination of its CDR3 amino acid sequence and its V-gene family, and reads without a unique V-gene family were dropped. As a way to deal with suspected cross-contamination and a sequencing artifact, a later analysis dropped roughly 600 nucleotide sequences that were highly shared and had low generation probability. For each public chain, a later analysis derived a clonal expansion index from normalized ranks of inferred template counts within each repertoire. In a later analysis, generation probabilities were computed using a VDJ recombination model fitted to out-of-frame rearrangements, and the results were checked against IGoR. Hypergeometric tests were used in a later analysis to score TCR-TCR, TCR-HLA and TCR-CMV co-occurrence, with a repertoire-size bias correction applied to the TCR pairs. False discovery rates were estimated in a later analysis by permuting HLA or CMV assignments 20 times. In a later analysis, co-occurring TCRs were grouped using DBSCAN, and TCRdist sequence similarity was added for clustering within HLA-allele-positive subsets. For co-occurrence clustering, repertoires with fewer than 30,000 or more than 120,000 public chains were excluded, along with five repertoires with anomalous nucleotide sharing. The table comes from immuneACCESS by way of TCRdb, which keeps in-frame sequences with V and J called. Part of the clones is missing from these tables; in studies checked, under half for an unresolved V gene and the rest for unknown reasons. From that table come the V and J calls and clone size; the DNA was used to work out D and trimming. This sample has over 200,000 clones in its table, and around 80% of those were observed once. Jointly, the top ten make up about 2.5% of the sample.

This clonotype originated in a woman in her sixties in good health and CMV-seropositive. The chain uses TRBV5-8 and TRBJ2-5, with no D gene named confidently. Sequenced input: PBMCs. The nucleotide sequence is given as TGTGCCAGCAGCCAAGTTCAGGTGGAGACCCAGTACTTC. Its translation reads: CASSQVQVETQYF. Reference TRBV5-8 and TRBJ2-5 proteins supply the regions before and after the CDR3; the full variable domain is: EAGVTQSPTHLIKTRGQQATLRCSPISGHTSVYWYQQALGLGLQFLLWYDEGEERNRGNFPPRFSGRQFPNYSSELNVNALELEDSALYLCASSQVQVETQYFGPGTRLLVL.